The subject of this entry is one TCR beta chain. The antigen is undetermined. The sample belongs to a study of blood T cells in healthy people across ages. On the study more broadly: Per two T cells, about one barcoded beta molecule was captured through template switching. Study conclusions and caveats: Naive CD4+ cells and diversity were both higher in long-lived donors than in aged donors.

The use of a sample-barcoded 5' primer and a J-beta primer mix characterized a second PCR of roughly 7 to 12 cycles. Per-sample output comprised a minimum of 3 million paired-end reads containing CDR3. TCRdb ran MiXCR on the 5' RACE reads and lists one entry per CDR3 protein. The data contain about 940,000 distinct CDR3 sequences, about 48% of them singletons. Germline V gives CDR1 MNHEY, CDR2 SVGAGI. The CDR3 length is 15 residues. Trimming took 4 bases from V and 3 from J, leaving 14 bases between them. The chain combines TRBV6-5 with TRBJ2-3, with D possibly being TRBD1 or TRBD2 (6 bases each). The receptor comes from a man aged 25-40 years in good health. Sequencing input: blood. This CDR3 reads CASSSRQAGTDTQYF. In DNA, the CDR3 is TGTGCCAGCAGTTCCCGACAGGCGGGGACAGATACGCAGTATTTT.